This passage covers 23 T cell receptor beta chains from one sample sequenced in a study of blood T cells in healthy people across ages. With a J-beta primer mix and a sample-barcoded 5' primer, a second PCR ran roughly 6 to 11 cycles. One entry per CDR3 protein, called by TCRdb with MiXCR from the 5' RACE reads. The sample carries some 900,000 distinct CDR3 sequences, around 46% recorded once. Sequencing was done on a sample of blood. The receptors were sampled from a man aged 25-45 years in good health.

The CDR3, as DNA: TGTGCCAGCAGTTCGTCGGGCCCCGCGGCCTATGGCTACACCTTC. Translated: CASSSSGPAAYGYTF. J is TRBJ1-2 and V is TRBV12-3 or TRBV12-4, with unresolved D. The CDR3 length is 15 residues. V was trimmed by 4 bases and J by 4 bases, leaving 16 bases between them.

The chain couples TRBV20-1 to TRBJ2-1, with 7 bases matching TRBD1. The CDR3 covers 15 residues. The germline gives CDR1 DFQATT, CDR2 SNEGSKA (reference sequence). With V trimmed by 7 bases and J by 7 bases, 16 bases remained unmatched. The CDR3 nucleotides read TGCAGTGTTTTAGAAGGGGGCGCGTACGCGAATGAGCAGTTCTTC. This translates into CSVLEGGAYANEQFF.

This clonotype came up many times. The chain links TRBV2 to TRBJ2-3, with a tentative D call TRBD2 (6 bases). Trimming left V 6 bases short and J 3 bases short, with 13 bases between. The CDR3 loop spans 14 amino acids. Germline-derived CDR1 and CDR2 are SNHLY and FYNNEI. Here the CDR3 DNA reads TGTGCCAGCAGAAATATGGGGGGAACAGATACGCAGTATTTT. Translated: CASRNMGGTDTQYF.

This rearrangement joins TRBV28 to TRBJ1-2, with a possible D match to TRBD1 (5 bases). The V and J ends lost 11 bases and 2 bases respectively, with 15 bases between them. The CDR3 extends over 13 amino acids. CDR1 and CDR2 (germline): MDHEN, SYDVKM. CDR3 sequence: CAAQSGWNYGYTF. As DNA, the CDR3 is TGTGCCGCGCAGTCAGGGTGGAACTATGGCTACACCTTC.

This clonotype has a handful of counts. The CDR3 region has the DNA TGTGCCAGCAGCGAGACAGCTTCCTATGGCTACACCTTC. Protein product: CASSETASYGYTF. The chain employs TRBV7-9 and TRBJ1-2, with D possibly being TRBD1 (5 bases). Germline values: CDR1 SEHNR, CDR2 FQNEAQ (reference sequence). V was clipped by 5 bases and J by 4 bases, with 11 bases between them. This CDR3 region has 13 residues.

The chain is built from TRBV2 and TRBJ2-5; 10 nucleotides align to TRBD1. The DNA end is a closer match to TRBJ2-7, so the J assignment may be wrong. CDR1 and CDR2 (germline): SNHLY, FYNNEI. The CDR3 is made up of 14 amino acids. The DNA of the CDR3 is TGTGCCAGCAATGCCGGGACAGGGGCCTACGAGCAGTACTTC. Its translation is CASNAGTGAYEQYF.

This chain links TRBV3-1 with TRBJ1-1; no firm D call. There are 14 residues in the CDR3. CDR1 and CDR2 (germline): LGHDT, YNNKEL (reference sequence). V gave up 5 bases and J gave up 6 bases, with 16 bases separating them. CDR3 protein: CASSAGAENAEAFF. The DNA for the CDR3 is TGTGCCAGCAGCGCAGGCGCGGAAAACGCTGAAGCTTTCTTT.

This clonotype was observed a few times. The genes are TRBV5-1 and TRBJ2-3; the D is unclear. The V end lost 4 bases, the J end lost 2 bases, and 17 bases lay between the germline ends. CDR1 SGHRS and CDR2 YFSETQ come from the germline V gene. The CDR3 is 16 amino acids. DNA of the CDR3: TGCGCCAGCAGCCTATCAGGACGGACCACCACAGATACGCAGTATTTT. Protein product: CASSLSGRTTTDTQYF.

The chain links TRBV7-2 to TRBJ2-3; the match to TRBD2 covers 10 bases. Germline V gene sequence: CDR1 SGHTA, CDR2 FQGNSA. V lost 2 bases and J lost 2; bases outside the gene matches: 4. The length of the CDR3 is 16 residues. CDR3 DNA: TGTGCCAGCAGCTTACTAGCGGGGGAGCTCACAGATACGCAGTATTTT. Translating it yields CASSLLAGELTDTQYF. Full variable domain (remainder filled in from reference TRBV7-2 and TRBJ2-3): GAGVSQSPSNKVTEKGKDVELRCDPISGHTALYWYRQSLGQGLEFLIYFQGNSAPDKSGLPSDRFSAERTGGSVSTLTIQRTQQEDSAVYLCASSLLAGELTDTQYFGPGTRLTVL.

The genes are TRBV6-1 and TRBJ2-7, with 7 bases aligning to TRBD1. CDR3 size: 14 residues. V lost 7 bases and J lost 0; bases outside the gene matches: 6. In germline, CDR1 is MNHNS, CDR2 SASEGT. In nucleotides, the CDR3 is TGTGCCAGCACCAACAGACAGGGCTCCTACGAGCAGTACTTC. The encoded protein is CASTNRQGSYEQYF.

This chain links TRBV5-4 with TRBJ1-1; TRBD1 matches at 8 bases. Germline V gives CDR1 SGHNT, CDR2 YYREEE (reference sequence). Unmatched junction bases numbered 5, after V lost 0 bases and J lost 4 bases. CDR3 length: 15 amino acids. The CDR3 loop reads CASSLATGGITEAFF. The CDR3 DNA is TGTGCCAGCAGCTTGGCAACAGGGGGGATCACTGAAGCTTTCTTT.

The V and J genes are TRBV10-3 and TRBJ2-1; 7 nucleotides line up with TRBD1. Germline V gives CDR1 ENHRY, CDR2 SYGVKD. The CDR3 runs to 12 residues. V dropped 6 bases and J dropped 6; count of bases not matched to a gene: 2. The CDR3 region is CAIRAGGNEQFF. In nucleotides, the CDR3 is TGTGCCATCAGGGCAGGGGGCAATGAGCAGTTCTTC.

The gene calls are TRBV10-3 and TRBJ2-5; D possibly corresponds to TRBD1 (5 bases). The CDR3 extends over 14 amino acids. V was clipped by 2 bases and J by 1 base, with 8 bases between them. Germline assignment: CDR1 ENHRY and CDR2 SYGVKD. The CDR3 sequence is CAISETGAQETQYF. The CDR3 DNA follows: TGTGCCATCAGTGAGACAGGAGCCCAAGAGACCCAGTACTTC.

The chain employs TRBV7-3 and TRBJ1-1; D call uncertain. There are 13 residues in the CDR3. V shed 5 bases and J shed 3 bases, with 10 bases lying between them. Germline-derived CDR1 and CDR2 are SGHTA and FQGTGA. CDR3: CASSTQVDTEAFF. Written as DNA, the CDR3 is TGTGCCAGCAGCACCCAGGTGGACACTGAAGCTTTCTTT.

The chain has TRBV10-3 and TRBJ2-3; D unclear. CDR3 length: 12 residues. Trimming left V 5 bases short and J 4 bases short, with 7 bases between. Germline-derived CDR1 and CDR2 are ENHRY and SYGVKD. In nucleotides, the CDR3 is TGTGCCATCAGTAAGAATGCAGATACGCAGTATTTT. Translated: CAISKNADTQYF.

As regards this clonotype: It may be a read error: a sequence one base away is much more abundant. The CDR3 nucleotides are TGTGCCTGCAGCCAAGGCCCGAATAGCAATCAGCCCCAGCATTTT. Amino acids: CACSQGPNSNQPQHF. This chain connects TRBV3-1 to TRBJ1-5, with D uncertain. The germline gives CDR1 LGHDT, CDR2 YNNKEL (reference sequence). The CDR3 is made up of 15 amino acids.

Concerning this clonotype: One junction end disagrees with the germline gene, perhaps due to a read error. The genes are TRBV5-1 and TRBJ2-1; 11 bases align to TRBD2. CDR1 SGHRS and CDR2 YFSETQ come from the germline V gene. The CDR3 sequence is 15 residues long. CDR3 DNA: TGCACCAGCAGCTTGACTAGCGGGGAAGACAATGAGCAGTTCTTC. Protein sequence: CTSSLTSGEDNEQFF.

The gene calls are TRBV5-1 and TRBJ2-1; tentative D call: TRBD1 (5 bases). CDR3 length equals 12 residues. V shed 1 base and J shed 10 bases, with 9 bases lying between them. Germline V lookup: CDR1 SGHRS, CDR2 YFSETQ. The CDR3, as DNA: TGCGCCAGCAGCTTGCCGACAGACGAGCAGTTCTTC. Encoded protein: CASSLPTDEQFF.

This clonotype was counted a few times. This chain uses TRBV20-1 with TRBJ2-1; D not certain. CDR1 and CDR2 (germline): DFQATT, SNEGSKA (reference sequence). CDR3 size: 11 residues. V dropped 6 bases and J dropped 12 bases, with 15 bases sitting between them. CDR3 region: CSAPPAYGQFF. CDR3 sequence (DNA): TGCAGTGCCCCCCCTGCATATGGGCAGTTCTTC.

The genes are TRBV6-2 or TRBV6-3 and TRBJ2-4, with a possible D match to TRBD1 (6 bases). From germline, CDR1 is MNHEY and CDR2 SVGEGT. The CDR3 has 13 amino acids. V was clipped by 8 bases and J by 6 bases, with 14 bases between them. CDR3 sequence: CASSTLQGNIQYF. The CDR3 region has the DNA TGTGCCAGCTCTACACTACAGGGAAACATTCAGTACTTC.

This chain uses TRBV4-1 with TRBJ1-3, with unresolved D. The V end lost 0 bases, the J end lost 1 base, and 16 bases lay between the germline ends. The germline CDR1 and CDR2 sequences are MGHRA and YSYEKL. The CDR3 covers 18 residues. The CDR3 bases are TGCGCCAGCAGCCAAGAAGACGGCGGAGACCTTTCTGGAAACACCATATATTTT. Protein: CASSQEDGGDLSGNTIYF.

This clonotype was observed a handful of times. The chain links TRBV5-1 to TRBJ1-1; D unresolved. The length of the CDR3 is 15 residues. The germline V and J ends were trimmed by 3 bases and 2 bases, with 14 bases remaining between them. In germline, CDR1 is SGHRS, CDR2 YFSETQ. The CDR3 bases are TGCGCCAGCAGCTCCCTTTCATGGGGTAACACTGAAGCTTTCTTT. It specifies CASSSLSWGNTEAFF. Full variable domain (outside the CDR3, taken from reference TRBV5-1 and TRBJ1-1): KAGVTQTPRYLIKTRGQQVTLSCSPISGHRSVSWYQQTPGQGLQFLFEYFSETQRNKGNFPGRFSGRQFSNSRSEMNVSTLELGDSALYLCASSSLSWGNTEAFFGQGTRLTVV.

The chain recombines TRBV2 with TRBJ2-3, with no clear D. CDR1 is SNHLY and CDR2 is FYNNEI in the germline V gene. Trimming pared 3 bases from V and 2 bases from J, leaving 12 bases between. The CDR3 has 15 residues. CDR3 region: CASSEGGQDTDTQYF. The DNA for the CDR3 is TGTGCCAGCAGTGAGGGTGGGCAGGACACAGATACGCAGTATTTT.